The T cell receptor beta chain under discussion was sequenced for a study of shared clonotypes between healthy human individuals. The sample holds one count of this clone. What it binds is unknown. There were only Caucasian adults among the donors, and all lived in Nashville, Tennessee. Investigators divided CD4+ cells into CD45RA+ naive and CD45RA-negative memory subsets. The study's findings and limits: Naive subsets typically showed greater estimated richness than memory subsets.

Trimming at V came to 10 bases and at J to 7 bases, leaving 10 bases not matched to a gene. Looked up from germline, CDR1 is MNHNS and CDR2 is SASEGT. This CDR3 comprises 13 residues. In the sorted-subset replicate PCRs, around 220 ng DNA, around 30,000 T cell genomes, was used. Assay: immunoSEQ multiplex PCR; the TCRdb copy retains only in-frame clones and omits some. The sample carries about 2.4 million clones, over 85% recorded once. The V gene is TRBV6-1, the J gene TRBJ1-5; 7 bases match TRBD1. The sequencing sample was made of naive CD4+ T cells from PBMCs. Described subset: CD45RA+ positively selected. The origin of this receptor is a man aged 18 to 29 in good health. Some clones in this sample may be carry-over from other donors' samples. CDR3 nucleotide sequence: TGTGCCACCCACGAACAGGGGACCCAGCCCCAGCATTTT. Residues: CATHEQGTQPQHF.